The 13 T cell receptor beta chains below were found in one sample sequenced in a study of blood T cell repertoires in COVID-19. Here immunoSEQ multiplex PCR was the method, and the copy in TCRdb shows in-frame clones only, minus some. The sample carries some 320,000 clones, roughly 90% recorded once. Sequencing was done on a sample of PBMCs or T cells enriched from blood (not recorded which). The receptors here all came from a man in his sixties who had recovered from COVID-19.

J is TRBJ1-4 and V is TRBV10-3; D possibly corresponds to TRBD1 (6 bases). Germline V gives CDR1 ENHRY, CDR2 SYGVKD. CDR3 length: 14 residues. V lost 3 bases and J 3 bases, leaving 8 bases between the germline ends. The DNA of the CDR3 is TGTGCCATCAGTGATGAGGGGGCTAATGAAAAACTGTTTTTT. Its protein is CAISDEGANEKLFF.

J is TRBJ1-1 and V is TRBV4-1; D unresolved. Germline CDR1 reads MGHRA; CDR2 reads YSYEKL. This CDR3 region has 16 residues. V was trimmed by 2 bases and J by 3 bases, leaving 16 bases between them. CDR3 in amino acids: CASSQMAALGDTEAFF. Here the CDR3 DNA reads TGCGCCAGCAGCCAAATGGCGGCTTTGGGAGACACTGAAGCTTTCTTT.

The CDR3: CASSQTRVEQFF. The CDR3 nucleotides read TGTGCCAGCAGCCAAACCAGGGTGGAGCAGTTCTTC. The chain employs TRBV14 and TRBJ2-1; maybe TRBD1 (5 bases). V lost 2 bases, J lost 10 bases, and 9 bases lay in between. In germline, CDR1 is SGHDN, CDR2 FVKESK. The CDR3 runs 12 residues.

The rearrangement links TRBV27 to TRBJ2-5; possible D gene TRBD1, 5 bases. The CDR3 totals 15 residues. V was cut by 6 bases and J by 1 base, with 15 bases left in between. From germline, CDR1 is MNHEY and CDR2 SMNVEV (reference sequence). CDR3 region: CASSPFQTVQETQYF. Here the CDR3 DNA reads TGTGCCAGCAGCCCTTTTCAGACAGTCCAAGAGACCCAGTACTTC.

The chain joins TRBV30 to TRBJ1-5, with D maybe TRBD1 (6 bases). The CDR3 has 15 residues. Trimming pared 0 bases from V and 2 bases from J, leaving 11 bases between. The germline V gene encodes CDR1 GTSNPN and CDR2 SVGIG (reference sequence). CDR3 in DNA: TGTGCCTGGAGTGTACGGGGGGCGGGCAATCAGCCCCAGCATTTT. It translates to CAWSVRGAGNQPQHF.

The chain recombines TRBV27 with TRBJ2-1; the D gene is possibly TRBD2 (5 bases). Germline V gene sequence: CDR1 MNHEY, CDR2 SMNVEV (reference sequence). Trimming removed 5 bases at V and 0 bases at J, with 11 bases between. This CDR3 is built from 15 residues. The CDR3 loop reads CASSMTISSYNEQFF. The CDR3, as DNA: TGTGCCAGCAGTATGACTATCAGCTCCTACAATGAGCAGTTCTTC.

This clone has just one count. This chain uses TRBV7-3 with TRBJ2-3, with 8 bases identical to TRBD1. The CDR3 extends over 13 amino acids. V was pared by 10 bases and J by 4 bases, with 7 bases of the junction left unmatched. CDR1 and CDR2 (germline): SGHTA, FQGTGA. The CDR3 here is CATATGVADTQYF. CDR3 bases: TGTGCCACCGCGACAGGGGTGGCAGATACGCAGTATTTT.

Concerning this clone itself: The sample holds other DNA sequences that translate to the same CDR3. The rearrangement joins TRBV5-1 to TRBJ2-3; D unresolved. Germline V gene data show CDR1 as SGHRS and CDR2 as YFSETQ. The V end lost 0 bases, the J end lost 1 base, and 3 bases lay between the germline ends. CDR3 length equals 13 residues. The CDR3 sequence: CASSLAGTDTQYF. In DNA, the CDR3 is TGCGCCAGCAGCTTGGCCGGCACAGATACGCAGTATTTT.

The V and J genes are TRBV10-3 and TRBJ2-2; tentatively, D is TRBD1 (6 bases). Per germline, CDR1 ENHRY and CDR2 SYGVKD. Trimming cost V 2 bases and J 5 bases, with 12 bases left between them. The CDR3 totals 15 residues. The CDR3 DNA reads TGTGCCATCAGTGAGGCCGACAGGCCAACCGGGGAGCTGTTTTTT. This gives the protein CAISEADRPTGELFF.

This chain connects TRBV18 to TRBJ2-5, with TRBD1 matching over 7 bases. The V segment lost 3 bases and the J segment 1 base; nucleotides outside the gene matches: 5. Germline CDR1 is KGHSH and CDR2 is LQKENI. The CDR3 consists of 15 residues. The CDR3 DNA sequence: TGTGCCAGCTCACCTCGCCGGGACAGCCAAGAGACCCAGTACTTC. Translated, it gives CASSPRRDSQETQYF.

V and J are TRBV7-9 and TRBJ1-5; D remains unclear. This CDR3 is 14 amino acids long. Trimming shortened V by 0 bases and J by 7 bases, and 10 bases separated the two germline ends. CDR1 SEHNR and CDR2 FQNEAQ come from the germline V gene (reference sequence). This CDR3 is CASSLAELGQPQHF. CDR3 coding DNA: TGTGCCAGCAGCTTAGCGGAGCTCGGGCAGCCCCAGCATTTT.

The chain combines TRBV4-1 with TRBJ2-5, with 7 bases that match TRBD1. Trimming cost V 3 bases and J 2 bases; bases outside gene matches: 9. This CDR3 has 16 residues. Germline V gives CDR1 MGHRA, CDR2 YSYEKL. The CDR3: CASSQNTGTEQETQYF. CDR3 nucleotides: TGCGCCAGCAGCCAGAACACCGGGACAGAACAAGAGACCCAGTACTTC.

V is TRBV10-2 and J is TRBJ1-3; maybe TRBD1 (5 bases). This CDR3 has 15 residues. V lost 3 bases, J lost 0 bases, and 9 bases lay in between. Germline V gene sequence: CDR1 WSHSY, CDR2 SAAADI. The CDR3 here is CASSDRGTSGNTIYF. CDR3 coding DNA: TGCGCCAGCAGTGACCGGGGGACCTCTGGAAACACCATATATTTT.